These T cell receptor beta chains were read from a single sample in a study of T cell repertoires in cytomegalovirus infection. These receptors' antigens are unknown. One entry per CDR3 protein results from TCRdb running MiXCR on the reads. The sample shows roughly 500,000 distinct CDR3 sequences, about two fifths of them seen only once. The sequencing used cultured PBMCs, collected from culture after CMV antigen stimulation. The source of these receptors is a human donor in good health (CMV status not recorded). Some clones in this sample may be carry-over from other donors' samples. Each CDR3 is given with its conserved first and last residue. Each record gives: J gene, V gene, CDR3 length, D gene, clone size, CDR3 DNA, CDR3 protein. D genes are given only for firm matches. The size of a clone is reported for some rows only, either as once, few or many, or as a class for expanded clones.

>TRBJ2-1|TRBV27|15|.|.
TGTGCCAGCAGTTTCTCGTCACCCCTCTACAATGAGCAGTTCTTC
CASSFSSPLYNEQFF
>TRBJ2-2|TRBV7-6|13|.|.
TGTGCCAGCACCCCAGGCCACACCGGGGAGCTGTTTTTT
CASTPGHTGELFF
>TRBJ2-7|TRBV28|12|.|.
TGTGCCAGCAGTAGGGCGGCCTACGAGCAGTACTTC
CASSRAAYEQYF
>TRBJ1-2|TRBV7-2|15|.|few
TGTGCCAGCAGCTTCGACAGACCCTATAACTATGGCTACACCTTC
CASSFDRPYNYGYTF
>TRBJ2-3|TRBV7-2|16|TRBD2|.
TGTGCCAACAACCAGGAGTTAGCGGGAGGGTTAGATACGCAGTATTTT
CANNQELAGGLDTQYF
>TRBJ2-1|TRBV7-9|17|.|few
TGTGCCAGCAGAGGGTTCAATTCAGGGAAGCAGAAAAATGAGCAGTTCTTC
CASRGFNSGKQKNEQFF
>TRBJ2-7|TRBV20-1|14|TRBD2|few
TGCAGTGCTAGACGCGGGACTAGCGGGGTCGAGCAGTACTTC
CSARRGTSGVEQYF
>TRBJ1-2|TRBV4-1|13|.|.
TGCGCCAGCAGCCAAGGCCCCGGGGTCGGCTACACCTTC
CASSQGPGVGYTF
>TRBJ2-3|TRBV7-8|18|.|.
TGTGCCAGCAGCTTCTCGCCGACTCTGCTTCTTAGCACAGATACGCAGTATTTT
CASSFSPTLLLSTDTQYF
>TRBJ2-5|TRBV7-2|12|.|.
TGTGCCAGCAGCTTATTTCGAGGGGATGAGTACTTC
CASSLFRGDEYF
>TRBJ2-5|TRBV12-3/TRBV12-4|15|TRBD2|.
TGTGCCAGCAGTTTTTTGAGGGGAGGGCAAGAGACCCAGTACTTC
CASSFLRGGQETQYF
>TRBJ1-5|TRBV27|13|.|once
TGTGCCAGCGGGGGCAAAAGCAATCAGCCCCAGCATTTT
CASGGKSNQPQHF
>TRBJ2-3|TRBV6-2/TRBV6-3|18|.|.
TGTGCCAGCAGTTACTTGGGCCAGGGCCTAGCGTATACAGATACGCAGTATTTT
CASSYLGQGLAYTDTQYF
>TRBJ2-3|TRBV7-2|16|TRBD2|.
TGTGCCAGCAGCTTAGCGGAGACTAGCGGAACAGATACGCAGTATTTT
CASSLAETSGTDTQYF
>TRBJ2-5|TRBV7-2|12|.|medium-sized
TGTGCCAGCAGCTTCGTAATAGAGACCCAGTACTTC
CASSFVIETQYF
>TRBJ1-5|TRBV28|17|.|.
TGTGCCAGCAGCCCTTTCTCGGTGGGGAGTAGCAATCAGCCCCAGCATTTT
CASSPFSVGSSNQPQHF
>TRBJ2-7|TRBV6-2/TRBV6-3|14|TRBD2|.
TGTGCCAGCAGTTCCTCCCGGACTAGCGGCGAGCAGTACTTC
CASSSSRTSGEQYF
>TRBJ1-5|TRBV20-1|14|.|.
TGCAGTGCTAGTAGTGACAGGCCCCATCAGCCCCAGCATTTT
CSASSDRPHQPQHF
>TRBJ2-7|TRBV12-3/TRBV12-4|14|.|.
TGTGCCAGCAGTTTACCAGGACCCCTTAACGAGCAGTACTTC
CASSLPGPLNEQYF
>TRBJ1-1|TRBV6-6|14|TRBD1|.
TGTGCCAGCATTTTTTCCCAGGGGGCTGTGGGAGCTTTCTTT
CASIFSQGAVGAFF
>TRBJ2-7|TRBV7-2|15|.|many
TGTGCCAGCAGCTTACGGTGGAATACCTACTACGAGCAGTACTTC
CASSLRWNTYYEQYF
>TRBJ1-4|TRBV11-2|15|.|few
TGTGCCAGCAGCTTAGGAGGGGGGCGTTATGAAAAACTGTTTTTT
CASSLGGGRYEKLFF
>TRBJ2-1|TRBV10-3|13|.|.
TGTGCCATCAGTGAGTCGGTGGACCATGAGCAGTTCTTC
CAISESVDHEQFF
>TRBJ2-4|TRBV12-3/TRBV12-4|17|TRBD2|once
TGTGCCAGCCTGAAAAGGGGAGGGGATCTAGCCAAAAACATTCAGTACTTC
CASLKRGGDLAKNIQYF
>TRBJ1-6|TRBV6-5|15|TRBD1|few
TGTGCCAGCAGTTACTACGGGACAGAGGATTCACCCCTCCACTTT
CASSYYGTEDSPLHF
>TRBJ1-1|TRBV5-4|12|.|once
TGTGCCAGCAGCTTGGCCTCTCGTCAAGCTTTCTTT
CASSLASRQAFF
>TRBJ2-5|TRBV6-2/TRBV6-3|15|.|.
TGTGCCAGCAGTTGGGGGTGGCCTTACGGGGAGACCCAGTACTTC
CASSWGWPYGETQYF
>TRBJ1-4|TRBV5-1|14|.|.
TGCGCCAGCAGCGAACAGGGAAGTGATGAAAAACTGTTTTTT
CASSEQGSDEKLFF
>TRBJ2-1|TRBV7-2|14|TRBD1|few
TGTGCCAGCAGCTGGGACAGCTCCTACAATAAGCAGTTCTTC
CASSWDSSYNKQFF
>TRBJ1-5|TRBV6-6|16|.|.
TGTGCCAGCAGTTGGGCCCGTCCCTATAGCAATCAGCCCCAGCATTTT
CASSWARPYSNQPQHF
>TRBJ2-1|TRBV5-3|16|TRBD2|.
TGTGCCAGAAGCGGTAAGACTAGCCGGAGTTCTACTTTGCAGTTCTTC
CARSGKTSRSSTLQFF